Following are 10 T cell receptor beta chains from one sample sequenced in a study of T cells after posttransplantation cyclophosphamide (TCRdb year 2016). Libraries were prepared through the immunoSEQ multiplex PCR assay. Entries here come from immuneACCESS through TCRdb and include only in-frame sequences with V and J called. Some clones fail to appear in such tables; in the studies checked, an unresolved V gene covers under half of the shortfall, and the cause of the remainder is unknown. The sample records 4,000 or so clones, 62% of which are singletons. Around 25% of the sample goes to the ten largest clones. The sequenced sample was memory CD8+ T cells sorted from blood. These receptors all stem from a man aged 25 to 45 in good health and a related stem cell transplant donor.

The rearrangement joins TRBV11-3 to TRBJ2-1; 7 bases fit TRBD1. The germline V gene encodes CDR1 SGHNT and CDR2 YENEEA. V dropped 1 base and J dropped 5; count of bases not matched to a gene: 8. The CDR3 is 16 residues long. CDR3 in amino acids: CASSLGLTGNHNEQFF. For the CDR3, the DNA is TGTGCCAGCAGCTTAGGCCTGACAGGGAACCACAATGAGCAGTTCTTC.

This chain joins TRBV7-3 and TRBJ2-3, with 9 bases fitting TRBD2. Germline values: CDR1 SGHTA, CDR2 FQGTGA. The length of the CDR3 is 16 residues. J lost 2 bases, V lost 3 bases, and 6 bases had no gene match. CDR3 protein: CASSLRGGLFTDTQYF. The CDR3 coding sequence is TGTGCCAGCAGCTTGCGGGGGGGTCTTTTCACAGATACGCAGTATTTT.

This clone was recorded only once. V is TRBV14 and J is TRBJ2-1; the match to TRBD1 covers 7 bases. The junction had 7 bases not matched to a gene; V was cut back by 2 bases and J by 3 bases. The CDR3 consists of 16 residues. Germline-derived CDR1 and CDR2 are SGHDN and FVKESK. This chain's CDR3 is CASSQLSTGLYNEQFF. In DNA, the CDR3 is TGTGCCAGCAGCCAACTATCGACAGGGCTCTACAATGAGCAGTTCTTC.

This sequence joins TRBV7-8 and TRBJ2-7; 12 bases line up with TRBD2. Germline values: CDR1 SGHVS, CDR2 FQNEAQ. The CDR3 extends over 16 amino acids. Trimming cost V 5 bases and J 0 bases; bases outside gene matches: 5. The DNA for the CDR3 is TGTGCCAGCAGCGTAGGACTAGCGGGGAGCTCCTACGAGCAGTACTTC. This sequence encodes CASSVGLAGSSYEQYF. The full variable domain, rest sourced from reference TRBV7-8 and TRBJ2-7, is GAGVSQSPRYKVAKRGQDVALRCDPISGHVSLFWYQQALGQGPEFLTYFQNEAQLDKSGLPSDRFFAERPEGSVSTLKIQRTQQEDSAVYLCASSVGLAGSSYEQYFGPGTRLTVT.

This clone was observed a handful of times. The chain recombines TRBV4-3 with TRBJ2-5, with D possibly TRBD1 on 6 matching bases. This CDR3 has 13 residues. In germline, CDR1 is LGHNA, CDR2 YSLEER. V dropped 5 bases and J dropped 2 bases, with 9 bases sitting between them. CDR3 residues: CASSKDSQETQYF. The DNA for the CDR3 is TGCGCCAGCAGCAAGGACAGTCAAGAGACCCAGTACTTC.

This clone appeared a few times. The chain carries TRBV19 and TRBJ2-7; D gene uncertain. Trimming took off 3 bases at V and 3 bases at J, with 9 bases between the two ends. The germline gives CDR1 LNHDA, CDR2 SQIVND (reference sequence). This CDR3 comprises 13 residues. CDR3 coding DNA: TGTGCCAGTAGTATCGAGGCTAGCTACGAGCAGTACTTC. Protein: CASSIEASYEQYF.

This clone is medium-sized in the sample. The chain uses TRBV9 and TRBJ2-7; 9 nucleotides line up with TRBD1. V trimming: 3 bases; J trimming: 5 bases; junction bases outside the gene matches: 6. From germline, CDR1 is SGDLS and CDR2 YYNGEE. The CDR3 contains 14 residues. This chain's CDR3 is CASSDGQGLNEQYF. CDR3 nucleotides: TGTGCCAGCAGCGACGGACAGGGGCTCAACGAGCAGTACTTC. Supplemented by reference TRBV9 and TRBJ2-7, the full variable domain reads DSGVTQTPKHLITATGQRVTLRCSPRSGDLSVYWYQQSLDQGLQFLIQYYNGEERAKGNILERFSAQQFPDLHSELNLSSLELGDSALYFCASSDGQGLNEQYFGPGTRLTVT.

This clone is labeled medium-sized (0.01 to 0.1%). V gene TRBV7-3 combines with J gene TRBJ2-2, with D tentatively TRBD2 (6 bases). The CDR3 runs to 12 residues. The germline V gene encodes CDR1 SGHTA and CDR2 FQGTGA. Trimming removed 5 bases at V and 12 bases at J, with 13 bases between. In DNA form, the CDR3 reads TGTGCCAGCAGCCCCGGGGGTACGCAGCTGTTTTTT. This sequence encodes CASSPGGTQLFF.

V gene TRBV9 combines with J gene TRBJ2-7, with unresolved D. The V end lost 9 bases, the J end lost 4 bases, and 23 bases lay between the germline ends. This CDR3 comprises 15 residues. CDR1 is SGDLS and CDR2 is YYNGEE in the germline V gene. CDR3 sequence (DNA): TGTGCCATTAGCTTCAAGCAGAAGACGGCATACGAGCAGTACTTC. Protein: CAISFKQKTAYEQYF.

This chain connects TRBV6-1 to TRBJ1-1; no definite D call. Germline V gene lookup returns CDR1 MNHNS and CDR2 SASEGT. The V gene lost 2 bases and the J gene lost 3 bases, with 19 bases spanning the gap. This CDR3 has 17 amino acids. The chain's CDR3 is CASSELRSHSGDTEAFF. The CDR3 nucleotides read TGTGCCAGCAGTGAACTGAGGTCTCATAGCGGGGACACTGAAGCTTTCTTT.